This T cell receptor (beta chain) was recovered during a study of response to subunit inactivated influenza vaccine. The V and J ends lost 5 bases and 6 bases respectively, with 16 bases between them. From germline, CDR1 is SGHAT and CDR2 FQNNGV. This CDR3 has 15 residues. This clonotype was recorded many times. TCRdb analysed the RT-PCR reads with MiXCR anew, one entry per CDR3 protein. The profile covers under 200,000 distinct CDR3 sequences, with approximately 12% appearing a single time and about 29% taken by the ten largest. This sample also belongs to another study, concerning T cells expressing NK-cell markers. That paper states: As the method of synthesis, 5'RACE template switching with UMIs yielded TCR beta cDNA.

This chain joins TRBV11-2 and TRBJ1-4; D unresolved. The sample here was CD8+ T cells sorted from PBMCs, taken about 11 days after vaccination. The source is a man aged 45 to 65 who received an inactivated influenza vaccine. The CDR3 region has the DNA TGTGCCAGCAGCCCAGGACGGAGAAGAGATGAAAAACTGTTTTTT. Translation: CASSPGRRRDEKLFF.